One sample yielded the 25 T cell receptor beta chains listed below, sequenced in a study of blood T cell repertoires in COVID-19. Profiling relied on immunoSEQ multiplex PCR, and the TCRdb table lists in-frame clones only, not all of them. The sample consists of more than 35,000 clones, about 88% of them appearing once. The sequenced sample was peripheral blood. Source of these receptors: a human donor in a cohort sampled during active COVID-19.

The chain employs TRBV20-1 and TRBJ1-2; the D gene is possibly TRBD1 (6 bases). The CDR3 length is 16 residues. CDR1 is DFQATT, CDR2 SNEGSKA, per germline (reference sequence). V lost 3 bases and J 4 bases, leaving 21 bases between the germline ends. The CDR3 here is CSASYPETGIPYGYTF. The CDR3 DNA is TGCAGTGCTAGTTACCCCGAAACAGGGATCCCCTATGGCTACACCTTC.

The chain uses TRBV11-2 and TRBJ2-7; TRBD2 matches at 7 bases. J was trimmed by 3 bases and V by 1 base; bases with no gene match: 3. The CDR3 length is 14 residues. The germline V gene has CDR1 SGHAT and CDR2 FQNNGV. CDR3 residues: CASSLASGNYEQYF. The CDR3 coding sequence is TGTGCCAGCAGCTTAGCTAGCGGCAACTACGAGCAGTACTTC. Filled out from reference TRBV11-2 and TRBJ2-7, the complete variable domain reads EAGVAQSPRYKIIEKRQSVAFWCNPISGHATLYWYQQILGQGPKLLIQFQNNGVVDDSQLPKDRFSAERLKGVDSTLKIQPAKLEDSAVYLCASSLASGNYEQYFGPGTRLTVT.

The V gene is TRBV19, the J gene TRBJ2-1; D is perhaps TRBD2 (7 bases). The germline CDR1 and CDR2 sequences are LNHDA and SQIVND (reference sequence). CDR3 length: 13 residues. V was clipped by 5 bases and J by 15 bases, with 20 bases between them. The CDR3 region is CASSPTGGLAAFF. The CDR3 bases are TGTGCCAGTAGTCCGACCGGGGGGCTAGCGGCGTTCTTC.

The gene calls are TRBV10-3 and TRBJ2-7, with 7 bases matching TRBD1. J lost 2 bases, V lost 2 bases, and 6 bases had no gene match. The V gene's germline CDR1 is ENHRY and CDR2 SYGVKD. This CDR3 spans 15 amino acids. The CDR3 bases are TGTGCCATCAGTGAGCCGGGACAGACTACCTACGAGCAGTACTTC. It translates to CAISEPGQTTYEQYF.

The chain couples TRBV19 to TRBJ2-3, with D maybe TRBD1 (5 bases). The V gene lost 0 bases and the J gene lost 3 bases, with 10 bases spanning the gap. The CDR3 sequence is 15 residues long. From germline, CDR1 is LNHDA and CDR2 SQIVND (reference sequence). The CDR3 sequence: CASSIEGAVTDTQYF. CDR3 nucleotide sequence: TGTGCCAGTAGTATAGAAGGGGCTGTGACAGATACGCAGTATTTT. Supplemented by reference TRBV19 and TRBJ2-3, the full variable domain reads DGGITQSPKYLFRKEGQNVTLSCEQNLNHDAMYWYRQDPGQGLRLIYYSQIVNDFQKGDIAEGYSVSREKKESFPLTVTSAQKNPTAFYLCASSIEGAVTDTQYFGPGTRLTVL.

CDR3 in amino acids: CSVRGLAGEPYEQYF. The CDR3, as DNA: TGCAGCGTGAGGGGACTAGCGGGAGAGCCCTACGAGCAGTACTTC. The chain links TRBV29-1 to TRBJ2-7; 14 bases line up with TRBD2. The V gene's germline CDR1 is SQVTM and CDR2 ANQGSEA. The CDR3 has 15 amino acids. V was clipped by 6 bases and J by 2 bases; unmatched bases: 6.

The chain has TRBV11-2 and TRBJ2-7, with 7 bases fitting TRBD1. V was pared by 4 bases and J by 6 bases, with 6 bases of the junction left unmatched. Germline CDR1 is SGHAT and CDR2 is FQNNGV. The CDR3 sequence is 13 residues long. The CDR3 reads CASSSDRAREQYF. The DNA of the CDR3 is TGTGCCAGCAGCTCTGACAGGGCTCGCGAGCAGTACTTC.

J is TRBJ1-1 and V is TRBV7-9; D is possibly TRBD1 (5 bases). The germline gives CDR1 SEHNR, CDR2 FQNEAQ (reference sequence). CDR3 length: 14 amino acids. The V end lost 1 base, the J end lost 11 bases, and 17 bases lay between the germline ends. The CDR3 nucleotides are TGTGCCAGCAGCTTAGGGGGGGTACAAACTGGTGCTTTCTTT. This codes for CASSLGGVQTGAFF.

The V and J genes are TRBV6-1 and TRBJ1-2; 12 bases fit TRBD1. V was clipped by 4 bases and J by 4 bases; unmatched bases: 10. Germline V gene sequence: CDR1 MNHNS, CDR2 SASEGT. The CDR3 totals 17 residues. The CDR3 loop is CASSVGTGGELGYGYTF. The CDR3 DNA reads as TGTGCCAGCAGTGTAGGGACAGGGGGCGAGCTTGGCTATGGCTACACCTTC.

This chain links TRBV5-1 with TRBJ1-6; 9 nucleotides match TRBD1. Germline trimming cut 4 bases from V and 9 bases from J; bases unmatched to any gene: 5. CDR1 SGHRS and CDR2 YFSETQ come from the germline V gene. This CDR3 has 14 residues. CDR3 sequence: CASSTGGDSSPLHF. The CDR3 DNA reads TGCGCCAGCAGCACAGGGGGCGATAGTTCACCCCTCCACTTT.

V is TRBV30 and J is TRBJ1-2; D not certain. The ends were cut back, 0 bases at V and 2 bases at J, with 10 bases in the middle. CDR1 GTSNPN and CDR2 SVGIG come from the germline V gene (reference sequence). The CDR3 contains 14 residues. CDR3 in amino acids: CAWSVASGNYGYTF. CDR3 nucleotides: TGTGCCTGGAGTGTGGCGAGCGGGAACTATGGCTACACCTTC.

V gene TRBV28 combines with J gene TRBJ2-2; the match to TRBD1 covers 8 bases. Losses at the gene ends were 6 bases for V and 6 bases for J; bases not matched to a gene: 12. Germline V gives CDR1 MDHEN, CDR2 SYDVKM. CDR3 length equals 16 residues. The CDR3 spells CASRNSDRAPAGELFF. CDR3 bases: TGTGCCAGCAGAAACTCGGACAGGGCTCCCGCCGGGGAGCTGTTTTTT.

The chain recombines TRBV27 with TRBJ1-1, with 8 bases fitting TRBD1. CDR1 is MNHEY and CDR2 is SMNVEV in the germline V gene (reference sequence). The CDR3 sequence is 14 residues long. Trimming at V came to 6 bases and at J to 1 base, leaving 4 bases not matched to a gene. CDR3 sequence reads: CASSPGTGNTEAFF. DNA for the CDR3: TGTGCCAGCAGCCCCGGGACAGGGAACACTGAAGCTTTCTTT.

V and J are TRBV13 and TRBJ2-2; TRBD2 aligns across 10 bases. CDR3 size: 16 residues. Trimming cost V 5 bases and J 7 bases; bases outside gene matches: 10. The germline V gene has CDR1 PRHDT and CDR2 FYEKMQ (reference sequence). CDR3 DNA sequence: TGTGCCAGCAGCCCGGGACTAGCGAACACCTACGGGGAGCTGTTTTTT. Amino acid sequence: CASSPGLANTYGELFF.

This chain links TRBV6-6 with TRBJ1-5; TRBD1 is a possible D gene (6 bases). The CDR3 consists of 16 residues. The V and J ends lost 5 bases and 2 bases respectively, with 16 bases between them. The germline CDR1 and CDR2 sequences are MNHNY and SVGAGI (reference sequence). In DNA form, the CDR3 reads TGTGCCAGCAGTAAGCTAGACAGGCGGGGCAATCAGCCCCAGCATTTT. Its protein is CASSKLDRRGNQPQHF.

The CDR3: CASSRDREETQYF. The CDR3 DNA is TGTGCCAGCAGCCGGGACAGGGAAGAGACCCAGTACTTC. The chain recombines TRBV11-2 with TRBJ2-5; 9 bases match TRBD1. V trimming: 5 bases; J trimming: 3 bases; junction bases outside the gene matches: 1. The CDR3 has 13 residues. The germline V gene encodes CDR1 SGHAT and CDR2 FQNNGV.

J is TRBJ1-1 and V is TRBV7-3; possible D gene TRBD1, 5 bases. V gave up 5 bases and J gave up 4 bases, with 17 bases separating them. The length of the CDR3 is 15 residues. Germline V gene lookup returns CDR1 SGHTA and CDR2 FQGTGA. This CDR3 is CASSRTGGAGTEAFF. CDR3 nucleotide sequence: TGTGCCAGCAGCCGCACCGGTGGGGCTGGCACTGAAGCTTTCTTT.

The CDR3: CATSRLRTGGASNSPLHF. DNA for the CDR3: TGTGCCACCAGCAGACTAAGGACAGGGGGCGCGTCTAATTCACCCCTCCACTTT. The chain carries TRBV15 and TRBJ1-6; 11 nucleotides agree with TRBD1. This CDR3 region has 18 residues. V shed 2 bases and J 6 bases; nucleotides not matched to a gene: 9. Per the germline V gene, CDR1 is LNHNV and CDR2 is YYDKDF (reference sequence).

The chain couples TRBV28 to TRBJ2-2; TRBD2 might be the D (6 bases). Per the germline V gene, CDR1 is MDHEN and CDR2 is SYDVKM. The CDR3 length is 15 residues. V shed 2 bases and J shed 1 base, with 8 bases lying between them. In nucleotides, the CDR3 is TGTGCCAGCAGTTTACTCGGGAGGAACACCGGGGAGCTGTTTTTT. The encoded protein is CASSLLGRNTGELFF.

The CDR3 nucleotides are TGTGCCAGCAGCTTGGCGAGGGCTAGCGGGTTCGACGAGCAGTACTTC. It is translated as CASSLARASGFDEQYF. V is TRBV7-9 and J is TRBJ2-7, with TRBD2 identical over 8 bases. The J segment lost 5 bases and the V segment lost 3 bases, leaving 12 bases of the junction unmatched. This CDR3 spans 16 amino acids. Germline assignment: CDR1 SEHNR and CDR2 FQNEAQ (reference sequence). Using reference TRBV7-9 and TRBJ2-7 for the parts outside the CDR3, the full variable domain is DTGVSQNPRHKITKRGQNVTFRCDPISEHNRLYWYRQTLGQGPEFLTYFQNEAQLEKSRLLSDRFSAERPKGSFSTLEIQRTEQGDSAMYLCASSLARASGFDEQYFGPGTRLTVT.

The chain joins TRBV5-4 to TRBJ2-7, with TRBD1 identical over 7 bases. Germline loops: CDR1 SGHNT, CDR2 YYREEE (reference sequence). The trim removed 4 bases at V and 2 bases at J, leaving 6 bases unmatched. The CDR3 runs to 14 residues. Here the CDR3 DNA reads TGTGCCAGCAGCAGAGACAGGGACACCTACGAGCAGTACTTC. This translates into CASSRDRDTYEQYF. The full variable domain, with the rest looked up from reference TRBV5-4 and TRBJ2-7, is ETGVTQSPTHLIKTRGQQVTLRCSSQSGHNTVSWYQQALGQGPQFIFQYYREEENGRGNFPPRFSGLQFPNYSSELNVNALELDDSALYLCASSRDRDTYEQYFGPGTRLTVT.

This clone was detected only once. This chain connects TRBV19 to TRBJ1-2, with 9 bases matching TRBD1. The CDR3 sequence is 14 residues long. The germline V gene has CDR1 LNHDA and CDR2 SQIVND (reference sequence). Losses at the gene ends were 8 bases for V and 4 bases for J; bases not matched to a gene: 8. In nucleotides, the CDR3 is TGTGCCAGTCAAACCGGGACAGGGATCTATGGCTACACCTTC. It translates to CASQTGTGIYGYTF. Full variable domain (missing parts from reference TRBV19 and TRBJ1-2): DGGITQSPKYLFRKEGQNVTLSCEQNLNHDAMYWYRQDPGQGLRLIYYSQIVNDFQKGDIAEGYSVSREKKESFPLTVTSAQKNPTAFYLCASQTGTGIYGYTFGSGTRLTVV.

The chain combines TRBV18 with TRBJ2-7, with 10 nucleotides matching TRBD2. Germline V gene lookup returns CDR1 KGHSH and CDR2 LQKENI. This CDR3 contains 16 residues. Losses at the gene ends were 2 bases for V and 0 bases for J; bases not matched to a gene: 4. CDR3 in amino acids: CASSPVASGSSYEQYF. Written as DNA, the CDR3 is TGTGCCAGCTCACCAGTCGCTAGCGGGAGCTCCTACGAGCAGTACTTC.

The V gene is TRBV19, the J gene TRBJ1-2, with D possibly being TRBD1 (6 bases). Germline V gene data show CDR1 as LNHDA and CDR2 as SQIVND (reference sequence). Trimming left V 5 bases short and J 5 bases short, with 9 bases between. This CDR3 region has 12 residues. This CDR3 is CASSETGYGYTF. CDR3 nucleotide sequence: TGTGCCAGTAGTGAAACAGGGTATGGCTACACCTTC.

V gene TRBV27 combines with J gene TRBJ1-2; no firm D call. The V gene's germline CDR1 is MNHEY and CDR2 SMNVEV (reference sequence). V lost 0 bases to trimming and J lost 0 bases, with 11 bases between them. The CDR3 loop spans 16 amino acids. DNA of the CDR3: TGTGCCAGCAGTTTATCAGGACTTATAGCTAACTATGGCTACACCTTC. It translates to CASSLSGLIANYGYTF.